The clone carrying this T cell receptor (beta chain) occurred a few times. Its antigen is still unknown. CDR1 and CDR2 (germline): SGHTA, FQGTGA. V trimming: 4 bases; J trimming: 6 bases; junction bases outside the gene matches: 5. The CDR3 is 15 residues long. PCR amplification relied on 60 Vbeta primers (plus 13 Jbeta primers). Only in-frame clones appear in the TCRdb table, and some are missing; sequencing was by immunoSEQ multiplex PCR. The table includes just over 200,000 clones, roughly 68% detected once. This sample was included in a study of cytomegalovirus exposure and HLA in healthy donors. Study results and limitations: About 87% or about 30% of the time was how often most TCR beta V segments were productive, according to an earlier analysis. Some highly shared sequence variants likely arose as a pipeline artifact.

Sequenced material: PBMCs. This sequence originates from a middle-aged man in good health and CMV-seropositive. The gene calls are TRBV7-3 and TRBJ2-1; 11 nucleotides align to TRBD2. CDR3 residues: CASSSTSGAVNEQFF. The CDR3 coding sequence is TGTGCCAGCAGCTCGACTAGCGGGGCCGTCAATGAGCAGTTCTTC. Together with reference TRBV7-3 and TRBJ2-1, the CDR3 gives the full variable domain: GAGVSQTPSNKVTEKGKYVELRCDPISGHTALYWYRQSLGQGPEFLIYFQGTGAADDSGLPNDRFFAVRPEGSVSTLKIQRTERGDSAVYLCASSSTSGAVNEQFFGPGTRLTVL.